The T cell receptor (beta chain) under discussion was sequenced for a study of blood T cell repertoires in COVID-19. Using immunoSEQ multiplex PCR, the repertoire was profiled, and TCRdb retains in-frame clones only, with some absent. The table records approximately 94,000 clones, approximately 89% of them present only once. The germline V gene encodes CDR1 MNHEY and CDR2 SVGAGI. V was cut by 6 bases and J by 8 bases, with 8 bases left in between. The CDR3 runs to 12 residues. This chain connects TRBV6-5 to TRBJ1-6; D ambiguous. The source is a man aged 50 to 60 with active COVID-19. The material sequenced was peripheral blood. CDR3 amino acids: CASRMADSPLHF. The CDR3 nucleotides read TGTGCCAGCAGAATGGCGGATTCACCCCTCCACTTT.